Listed below are T cell receptor beta chains from one sample, sequenced in a study of cytotoxic CD8 clonotypes in ibrutinib-treated CLL. Only in-frame clones appear in the TCRdb table, and some are missing; sequencing was by immunoSEQ multiplex PCR. Found here are about 120,000 clones, 58% of them singletons; the top ten hold 37%. The source was PBMCs, collected after 24 months of ibrutinib treatment. The receptors derive from a human donor with chronic lymphocytic leukemia. Each CDR3 is given with its conserved first and last residue. A D gene is named only where the DNA matches it firmly. A clone size is listed for some rows: how often the clone was seen (once, few, many), or a class if it is expanded.

V	J	size	D	DNA	CDR3
TRBV5-3	TRBJ2-3	-	TRBD1	TGTGCCAGAAGCTTGCAGCCGGGACAGAAGGCCTTTTGGACGCAGTATTTT	CARSLQPGQKAFWTQYF
TRBV27	TRBJ2-7	-	TRBD2	TGTGCCAGCAGTTTACTCCAGACTAGCGGGACCTACGAGCAGTACTTC	CASSLLQTSGTYEQYF
TRBV15	TRBJ1-6	-	-	TGTGCCACCAGCAGGGGGACTGTCGGGCCACCCCTCCACTTT	CATSRGTVGPPLHF
TRBV7-2	TRBJ2-1	-	-	TGTGCCAGCAGCTCCATGAACTCCTACAATGAGCAGTTCTTC	CASSSMNSYNEQFF
TRBV6-1	TRBJ1-1	few	TRBD1	TGTGCCAGCAGTGCCACAGGGGCGAACACTGAAGCTTTCTTT	CASSATGANTEAFF
TRBV19	TRBJ1-4	-	-	TGTGCCAGTAGTACCCCGGGGGCCGGAGCGACGGAACTGTTTTTT	CASSTPGAGATELFF
TRBV12-5	TRBJ2-1	-	TRBD1	TGTGCTAGTGGTCCCCTTCAGGGGGCTTACAATGAGCAGTTCTTC	CASGPLQGAYNEQFF
TRBV18	TRBJ1-3	few	-	TGTGCCAGCTCACCAACGGATACTGGAAACACCATATATTTT	CASSPTDTGNTIYF
TRBV28	TRBJ2-3	few	-	TGTGCCAGCAGTTTGGCCCCGGGGGCGGATACGCAGTATTTT	CASSLAPGADTQYF
TRBV30	TRBJ2-1	-	TRBD2	TGTGCCTGGGGTTCCATCACAGGACTAGCGGGGGGGCAGTTCTTC	CAWGSITGLAGGQFF
TRBV5-1	TRBJ1-1	-	-	TGCGCCAGCAGCCCGGCCGGGGTGGGTGAAGCTTTCTTT	CASSPAGVGEAFF
TRBV11-1	TRBJ2-7	-	TRBD1	TGTGCCAGCAGCCTTGGACAGGGAGCGTACGAGCAGTACTTC	CASSLGQGAYEQYF
TRBV12-5	TRBJ1-2	once	-	TGTGCTAGTGGTTTGGGGTCAGGAGAGAACTATGGCTACACCTTC	CASGLGSGENYGYTF
TRBV19	TRBJ2-7	-	-	TGTGCCAGTAGTTCTTATTACGAGCAGTACTTC	CASSSYYEQYF
TRBV11-1	TRBJ2-5	once	TRBD2	TGTGCCACCGGCCCGGCGGGGGGGTGGACCCAGTACTTC	CATGPAGGWTQYF
TRBV7-3	TRBJ2-3	few	-	TGTGCCAGCAGCTTTCTGCTCACAGATACGCAGTATTTT	CASSFLLTDTQYF
TRBV7-2	TRBJ1-1	-	TRBD1	TGTGCCAGCAGTTACCGACAGGGGGCTGAAGCTTTCTTT	CASSYRQGAEAFF
TRBV27	TRBJ1-6	-	-	TGTGCCAGCAGCCCTCTAAGTCGTAATTCACCCCTCCACTTT	CASSPLSRNSPLHF
TRBV29-1	TRBJ2-3	-	-	TGCAGCGTTGCGTCCGGGGGGCGAACAGATACGCAGTATTTT	CSVASGGRTDTQYF
TRBV28	TRBJ1-1	-	-	TGTGCCAGCAGTCGAACTCAGGGGTTGACCACTGAAGCTTTCTTT	CASSRTQGLTTEAFF
TRBV25-1	TRBJ1-5	-	-	TGTGCCAGCAGTGAGGGGGGTGATAGTCAGCCCCAGCATTTT	CASSEGGDSQPQHF
TRBV6-6	TRBJ1-4	-	-	TGTGCCAGCAGGCCAGCACCGGGGGGCAAGGGAGAAAAACTGTTTTTT	CASRPAPGGKGEKLFF
TRBV18	TRBJ1-1	-	TRBD1	TGTGCCAGCTCACCGTCCCGGGACAGGGGTAGGAGGGCTTTCTTT	CASSPSRDRGRRAFF
TRBV7-2	TRBJ2-5	-	TRBD2	TGTGCCAGCAGCTTAGGGTCCCCAGCGGGGGCCCAAGAGACCCAGTACTTC	CASSLGSPAGAQETQYF
TRBV5-1	TRBJ1-4	-	-	TGCGCCAGCAGCTTGGGAGGGGACCTCAATGAAAAACTGTTTTTT	CASSLGGDLNEKLFF
TRBV19	TRBJ2-7	-	TRBD1	TGTGCCAGTAGAGCGGGACAGGGGGAAGGCGAGCAGTACTTC	CASRAGQGEGEQYF
TRBV6-5	TRBJ1-5	-	-	TGTGCCAGCAGCGCGGGCCCTAGCAATCAGCCCCAGCATTTT	CASSAGPSNQPQHF
TRBV5-1	TRBJ1-1	-	-	TGCGCCAGCAGTTTCCGGGCCCCTCAGGATACTGAAGCTTTCTTT	CASSFRAPQDTEAFF
TRBV11-3	TRBJ2-7	-	-	TGTGCCAGCAGCTCACGCTACGAGCAGTACTTC	CASSSRYEQYF
TRBV25-1	TRBJ2-5	-	TRBD2	TGTGCCAGCTCCCGGGCGGGGGGCGCCCAAGAGACCCAGTACTTC	CASSRAGGAQETQYF
TRBV7-2	TRBJ2-1	-	TRBD2	TGTGCCAGCAGCTACGGACTAGCGGGGGGGCGCGAGCAGTTCTTC	CASSYGLAGGREQFF
TRBV29-1	TRBJ2-5	-	TRBD2	TGCAGCGTTGCGGGGGACTACTCTCAAGAGACCCAGTACTTC	CSVAGDYSQETQYF
TRBV19	TRBJ2-5	many	-	TGTGCCAGTAGTAGGTACCAAGAGACCCAGTACTTC	CASSRYQETQYF
TRBV5-5	TRBJ1-5	few	-	TGTGCCAGCAGTGGTGACAATCAGCCCCAGCATTTT	CASSGDNQPQHF
TRBV2	TRBJ1-5	-	-	TGTGCCAGCAGTGATGTAGGGGCGCCCCAGCATTTT	CASSDVGAPQHF
TRBV28	TRBJ2-7	-	TRBD1	TGTGCCAGCAGTCCTGCCCTGCTCCTCGGGACAGAAATAGAGCAGTACTTC	CASSPALLLGTEIEQYF
TRBV28	TRBJ1-6	-	-	TGTGCCAGCAGTCTGCTAATGGGGAATTCACCCCTCCACTTT	CASSLLMGNSPLHF
TRBV5-6	TRBJ2-1	-	-	TGTGCCAGCAGCCGTCTCTCCACCTACAATGAGCAGTTCTTC	CASSRLSTYNEQFF
TRBV7-2	TRBJ2-7	-	TRBD1	TGTGCCAGCCGAGGACAGGGGACCTACGAGCAGTACTTC	CASRGQGTYEQYF
TRBV29-1	TRBJ2-4	-	-	TGCAGCGCCAGCGGGGGACAGGGCAAAAACATTCAGTACTTC	CSASGGQGKNIQYF
TRBV29-1	TRBJ1-1	once	-	TGCAGCGTTGAAAGACAGATCTTGAACACTGAAGCTTTCTTT	CSVERQILNTEAFF
TRBV9	TRBJ2-7	-	TRBD1	TGTGCCAGCAGCGTAGGAGGGGACAGTAACTACGAGCAGTACTTC	CASSVGGDSNYEQYF
TRBV21-1	TRBJ2-7	-	-	TGTGCCAGCAGCAAAGCGGCTTCCTGCGGGGGCTCCTACGAGCAGTACTTC	CASSKAASCGGSYEQYF
TRBV7-8	TRBJ1-6	-	-	TGTGCCAGCAGCCTCCGGGACTTTCCCAATTCACCCCTCCACTTT	CASSLRDFPNSPLHF
TRBV6-5	TRBJ1-6	many	-	TGTGCCAGCAGCGACAGACTATATAATTCACCCCTCCACTTT	CASSDRLYNSPLHF